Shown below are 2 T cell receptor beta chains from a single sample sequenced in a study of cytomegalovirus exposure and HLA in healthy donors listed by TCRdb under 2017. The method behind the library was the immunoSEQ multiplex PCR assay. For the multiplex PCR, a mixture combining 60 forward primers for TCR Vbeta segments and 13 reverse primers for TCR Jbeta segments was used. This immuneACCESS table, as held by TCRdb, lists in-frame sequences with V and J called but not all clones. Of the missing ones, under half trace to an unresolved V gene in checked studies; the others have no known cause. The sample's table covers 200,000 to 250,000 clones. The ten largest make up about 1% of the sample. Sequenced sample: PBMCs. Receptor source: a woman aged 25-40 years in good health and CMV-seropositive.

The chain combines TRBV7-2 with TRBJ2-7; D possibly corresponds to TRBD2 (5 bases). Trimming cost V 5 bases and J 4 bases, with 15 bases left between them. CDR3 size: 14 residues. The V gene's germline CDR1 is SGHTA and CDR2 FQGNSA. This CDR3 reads CASSVDSLTYEQYF. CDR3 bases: TGTGCCAGCAGCGTGGACTCACTCACTTACGAGCAGTACTTC. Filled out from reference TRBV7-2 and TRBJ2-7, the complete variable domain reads GAGVSQSPSNKVTEKGKDVELRCDPISGHTALYWYRQSLGQGLEFLIYFQGNSAPDKSGLPSDRFSAERTGGSVSTLTIQRTQQEDSAVYLCASSVDSLTYEQYFGPGTRLTVT.

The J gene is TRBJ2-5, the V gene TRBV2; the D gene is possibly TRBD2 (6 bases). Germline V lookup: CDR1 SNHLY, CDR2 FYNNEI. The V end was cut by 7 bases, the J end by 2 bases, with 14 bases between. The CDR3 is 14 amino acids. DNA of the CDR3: TGTGCCAGCACTCAAACGGAGGGACAAGAGACCCAGTACTTC. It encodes CASTQTEGQETQYF.